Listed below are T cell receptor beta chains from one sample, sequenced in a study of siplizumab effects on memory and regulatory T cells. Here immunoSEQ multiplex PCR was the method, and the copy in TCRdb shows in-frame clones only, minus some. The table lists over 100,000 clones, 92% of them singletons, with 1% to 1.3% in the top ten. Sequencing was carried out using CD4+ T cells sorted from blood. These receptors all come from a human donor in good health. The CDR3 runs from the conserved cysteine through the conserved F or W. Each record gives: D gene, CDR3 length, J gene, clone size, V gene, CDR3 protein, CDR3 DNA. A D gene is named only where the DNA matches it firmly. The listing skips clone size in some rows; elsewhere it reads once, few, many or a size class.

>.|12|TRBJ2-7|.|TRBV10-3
CAISEVIGEQYF
TGTGCCATCAGTGAGGTAATCGGCGAGCAGTACTTC
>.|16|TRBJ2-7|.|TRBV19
CASTQEGGTAFREQYF
TGTGCCAGTACCCAAGAGGGGGGGACAGCCTTCCGTGAGCAGTACTTC
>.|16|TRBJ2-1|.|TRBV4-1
CASSQVIRGKYNEQFF
TGCGCCAGCAGCCAAGTCATCAGGGGCAAATACAATGAGCAGTTCTTC
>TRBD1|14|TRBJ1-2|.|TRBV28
CASSVGQASQSYTF
TGTGCCAGCAGTGTGGGACAGGCAAGTCAGAGCTACACCTTC
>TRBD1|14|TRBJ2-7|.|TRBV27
CASREGQGFYEQYF
TGTGCCAGCAGGGAGGGACAGGGCTTCTACGAGCAGTACTTC
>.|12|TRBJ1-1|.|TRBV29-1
CSVTAIGYEAFF
TGCAGCGTGACCGCGATCGGGTATGAAGCTTTCTTT
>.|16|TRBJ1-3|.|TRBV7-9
CASSLPQGRKGNTIYF
TGTGCCAGCAGCCTACCCCAGGGACGTAAGGGAAACACCATATATTTT
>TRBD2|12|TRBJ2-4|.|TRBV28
CASSFPASGKYF
TGTGCCAGCAGTTTTCCGGCTAGCGGGAAGTACTTC
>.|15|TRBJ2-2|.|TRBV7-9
CASSLPRAGTGELFF
TGTGCCAGCAGCTTACCCAGGGCAGGGACCGGGGAGCTGTTTTTT
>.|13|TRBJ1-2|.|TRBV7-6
CASSLAGRSGYTF
TGTGCCAGCAGCTTAGCAGGGAGAAGTGGCTACACCTTC
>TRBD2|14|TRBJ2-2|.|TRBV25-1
CASSEAGDTGELFF
TGTGCCAGCAGTGAAGCGGGAGACACCGGGGAGCTGTTTTTT
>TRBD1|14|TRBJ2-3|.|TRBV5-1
CASSLGTESVTQYF
TGCGCCAGCAGCTTAGGGACAGAAAGCGTCACGCAGTATTTT
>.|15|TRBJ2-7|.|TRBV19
CASSISPQSSYEQYF
TGTGCCAGTAGTATATCCCCACAGAGCTCCTACGAGCAGTACTTC
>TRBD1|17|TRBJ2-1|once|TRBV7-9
CASSPPRTGTDYNEQFF
TGTGCCAGCAGCCCGCCCCGGACCGGGACAGATTACAATGAGCAGTTCTTC
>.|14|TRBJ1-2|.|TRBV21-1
CASSKRTGVDGYTF
TGTGCCAGCAGCAAAAGGACAGGGGTGGATGGCTACACCTTC
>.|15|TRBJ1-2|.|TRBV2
CASSGVKGGNYGYTF
TGTGCCAGCAGTGGGGTAAAGGGTGGTAACTATGGCTACACCTTC
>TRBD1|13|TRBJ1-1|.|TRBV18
CASSPQGGTEAFF
TGTGCCAGCTCGCCACAGGGGGGCACTGAAGCTTTCTTT
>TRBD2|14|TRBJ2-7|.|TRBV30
CAWSLGAGGYEQYF
TGTGCCTGGAGCCTAGGGGCGGGGGGCTACGAGCAGTACTTC
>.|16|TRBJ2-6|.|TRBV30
CAWYYVESSGANVLTF
TGTGCCTGGTACTATGTCGAGAGCTCTGGGGCCAACGTCCTGACTTTC
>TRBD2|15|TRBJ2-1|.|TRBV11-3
CASSFGTSGYNEQFF
TGTGCCAGCAGCTTCGGGACTAGCGGTTACAATGAGCAGTTCTTC
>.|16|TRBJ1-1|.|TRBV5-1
CASSLVTLDMNTEAFF
TGCGCCAGCAGCTTGGTTACACTCGACATGAACACTGAAGCTTTCTTT